The 9 T cell receptor beta chains presented below share a single source sample, sequenced in a study of shared clonotypes between healthy human individuals. TCRdb's table, derived via immunoSEQ multiplex PCR, lists solely in-frame clones and lacks some. The table shows approximately 2,300,000 clones, with less than 95% occurring only once. Sequencing used naive CD4+ T cells from PBMCs. The sample's subset: CD45RA+ positively selected. Every receptor here comes from a young man in good health. Some clones in this sample may be carry-over from other donors' samples.

V is TRBV5-4 and J is TRBJ2-7; 8 bases line up with TRBD2. This CDR3 has 16 residues. Germline V gives CDR1 SGHNT, CDR2 YYREEE (reference sequence). V lost 3 bases to trimming and J lost 2 bases; unmatched junction nucleotides: 10. The DNA for the CDR3 is TGTGCCAGCAGCTCCGCGCCGGGGGGGAGACCCTACGAGCAGTACTTC. It is translated as CASSSAPGGRPYEQYF.

The rearrangement links TRBV5-1 to TRBJ2-5; no clear D gene. There are 15 residues in the CDR3. Germline V gives CDR1 SGHRS, CDR2 YFSETQ. V was trimmed by 0 bases and J by 0 bases, leaving 9 bases between them. As DNA, the CDR3 is TGCGCCAGCAGCTTGGCCGGGCAGAACCAAGAGACCCAGTACTTC. Translation: CASSLAGQNQETQYF.

Written as DNA, the CDR3 is TGTGCCAGCAGATGGGGACCGGGCAATCAGCCCCAGCATTTT. Translated: CASRWGPGNQPQHF. The rearrangement uses TRBV28 and TRBJ1-5; possible D gene TRBD1, 5 bases. Germline CDR1 and CDR2: MDHEN and SYDVKM. V was shortened by 6 bases and J by 2 bases, with 11 bases between the two germline ends. The CDR3 length is 14 residues.

This clone showed up just once. The rearrangement uses TRBV5-8 and TRBJ2-1, with 8 bases fitting TRBD2. Germline V gene sequence: CDR1 SGHTS, CDR2 YDEGEE. This CDR3 is 15 amino acids long. Trimming cost V 0 bases and J 8 bases; bases outside gene matches: 7. The CDR3 here is CASSLVKREHYEQFF. The CDR3, as DNA: TGTGCCAGCAGCTTGGTCAAGCGGGAGCACTATGAGCAGTTCTTC.

The gene calls are TRBV15 and TRBJ1-4, with D hard to call. The CDR3 runs to 15 residues. Per germline, CDR1 LNHNV and CDR2 YYDKDF (reference sequence). V was cut by 1 base and J by 4 bases, with 10 bases left in between. The CDR3 sequence: CATSRGGLLNEKLFF. In DNA form, the CDR3 reads TGTGCCACCAGCAGAGGAGGCCTACTTAATGAAAAACTGTTTTTT.

The genes are TRBV28 and TRBJ1-2; D not certain. This CDR3 comprises 14 residues. V was trimmed by 1 base and J by 4 bases, leaving 10 bases between them. Germline assignment: CDR1 MDHEN and CDR2 SYDVKM. The CDR3 loop is CASSLFGAFYGYTF. Written as DNA, the CDR3 is TGTGCCAGCAGTTTATTCGGTGCATTCTATGGCTACACCTTC.

This chain uses TRBV10-3 with TRBJ1-2; 7 bases are a match to TRBD1. The CDR3 has 14 amino acids. The trim removed 6 bases at V and 2 bases at J, leaving 6 bases unmatched. Germline V lookup: CDR1 ENHRY, CDR2 SYGVKD. The CDR3 protein is CAIRDTTGNYGYTF. DNA of the CDR3: TGTGCCATCAGGGATACGACAGGGAACTATGGCTACACCTTC.

This rearrangement joins TRBV5-1 to TRBJ2-5; the D gene is possibly TRBD1 (6 bases). The ends were cut back, 4 bases at V and 3 bases at J, with 10 bases in the middle. Germline CDR1 is SGHRS and CDR2 is YFSETQ. The CDR3 loop spans 13 amino acids. In nucleotides, the CDR3 is TGCGCCAGCAGCGGGGGCACTAAAGAGACCCAGTACTTC. The encoded protein is CASSGGTKETQYF.

V and J are TRBV7-2 and TRBJ2-5, with D tentatively TRBD2 (6 bases). The CDR3 runs 14 residues. V gave up 4 bases and J gave up 1 base, with 10 bases separating them. CDR1 SGHTA and CDR2 FQGNSA come from the germline V gene. CDR3 nucleotides: TGTGCCAGCAGCTCGGGACTGATCCAAGAGACCCAGTACTTC. This sequence encodes CASSSGLIQETQYF.